This TCR beta chain is drawn from a study of Ad26.COV2.S vaccination and SARS-CoV-2 variants. Treatment denoted: around 19 received Ad26.COV2.S at low or high dose, single or two shots; a few received placebo; per-sample allocation not given. On day 63 after the first injection, vaccine and placebo recipients gave samples. Generated by immunoSEQ multiplex PCR, the TCRdb table keeps only in-frame clones and is missing some. The repertoire includes approximately 420,000 clones, approximately 86% of them detected once, and roughly 3% sits in the top ten. From germline, CDR1 is SGHAT and CDR2 FQNNGV. V gave up 5 bases and J gave up 7 bases, with 14 bases separating them. This CDR3 contains 13 residues.

This chain uses TRBV11-2 with TRBJ1-2, with D possibly matching TRBD1 (5 bases). The clonotype originates from a person between 18 and 59 years old who received the Ad26.COV2.S COVID-19 vaccine or a placebo. The specimen comprised peripheral blood, sampled in a trial of Ad26.COV2.S vaccine versus placebo. CDR3 DNA sequence: TGTGCCAGCAGCCTCGGGACCTACCGTGGCTACACCTTC. It is translated as CASSLGTYRGYTF.